Sequencing of this T cell receptor beta chain was carried out in a study of shared clonotypes between healthy human individuals. Sequencing was performed with immunoSEQ multiplex PCR; in TCRdb, only in-frame clones are kept and a portion is missing. The data contain under 600,000 clones, around three quarters of them singletons. J gave up 10 bases and V 3 bases, and 15 bases lay outside the gene matches. Germline V lookup: CDR1 KGHSH, CDR2 LQKENI. The CDR3 extends over 17 amino acids. The TCR comes from a woman in her 40s in good health. Some clones in this sample may be carry-over from other donors' samples. This sequence joins TRBV18 and TRBJ2-1; 10 nucleotides agree with TRBD1. The sequencing input was PBMCs. The CDR3 region has the DNA TGTGCCAGCTCACCGCTCCCGGGACAGGGGAATTCAGGGGAGCAGTTCTTC. Its protein is CASSPLPGQGNSGEQFF.